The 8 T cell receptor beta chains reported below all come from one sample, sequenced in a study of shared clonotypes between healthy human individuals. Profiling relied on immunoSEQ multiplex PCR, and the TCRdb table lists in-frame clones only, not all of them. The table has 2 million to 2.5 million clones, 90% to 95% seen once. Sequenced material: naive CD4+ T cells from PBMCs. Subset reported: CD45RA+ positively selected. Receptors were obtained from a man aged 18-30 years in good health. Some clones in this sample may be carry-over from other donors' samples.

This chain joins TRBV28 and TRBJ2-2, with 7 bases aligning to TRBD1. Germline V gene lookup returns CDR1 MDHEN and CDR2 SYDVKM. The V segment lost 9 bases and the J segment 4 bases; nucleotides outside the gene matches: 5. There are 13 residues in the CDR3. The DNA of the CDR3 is TGTGCCAGTAACCACAGGGGCACCGGGGAGCTGTTTTTT. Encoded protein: CASNHRGTGELFF.

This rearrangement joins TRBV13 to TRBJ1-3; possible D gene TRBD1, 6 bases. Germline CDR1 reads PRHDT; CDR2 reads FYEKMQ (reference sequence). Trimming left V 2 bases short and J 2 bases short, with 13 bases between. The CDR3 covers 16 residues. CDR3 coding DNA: TGTGCCAGCAGCTTACCCCCCAGGGGTACTGGAAACACCATATATTTT. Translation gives CASSLPPRGTGNTIYF.

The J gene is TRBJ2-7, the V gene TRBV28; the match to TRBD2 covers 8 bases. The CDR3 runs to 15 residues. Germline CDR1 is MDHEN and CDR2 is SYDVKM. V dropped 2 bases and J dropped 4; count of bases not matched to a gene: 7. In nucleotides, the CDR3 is TGTGCCAGCAGTTTAGGGAGCGGGAGTAAGTACGAGCAGTACTTC. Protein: CASSLGSGSKYEQYF. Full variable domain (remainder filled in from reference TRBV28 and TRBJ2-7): DVKVTQSSRYLVKRTGEKVFLECVQDMDHENMFWYRQDPGLGLRLIYFSYDVKMKEKGDIPEGYSVSREKKERFSLILESASTNQTSMYLCASSLGSGSKYEQYFGPGTRLTVT.

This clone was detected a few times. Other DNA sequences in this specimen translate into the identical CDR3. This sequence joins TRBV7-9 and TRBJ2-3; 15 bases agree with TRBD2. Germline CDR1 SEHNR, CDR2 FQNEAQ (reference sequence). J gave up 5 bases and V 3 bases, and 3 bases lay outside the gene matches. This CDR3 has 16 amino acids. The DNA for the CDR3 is TGTGCCAGCAGCTTGGGACTAGCGGGAGGTGTAGATACGCAGTATTTT. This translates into CASSLGLAGGVDTQYF.

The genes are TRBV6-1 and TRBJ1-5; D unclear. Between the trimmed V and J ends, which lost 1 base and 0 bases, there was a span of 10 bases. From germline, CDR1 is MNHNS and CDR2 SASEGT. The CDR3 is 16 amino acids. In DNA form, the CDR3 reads TGTGCCAGCAGTGAAGTTAGGGCGGTTAGCAATCAGCCCCAGCATTTT. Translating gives CASSEVRAVSNQPQHF.

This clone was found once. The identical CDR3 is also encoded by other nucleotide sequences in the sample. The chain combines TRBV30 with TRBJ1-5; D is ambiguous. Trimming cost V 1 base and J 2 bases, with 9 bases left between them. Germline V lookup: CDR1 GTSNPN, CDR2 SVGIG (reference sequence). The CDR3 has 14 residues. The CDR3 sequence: CAWSGGGGNQPQHF. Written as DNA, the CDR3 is TGTGCCTGGAGTGGCGGCGGGGGCAATCAGCCCCAGCATTTT.

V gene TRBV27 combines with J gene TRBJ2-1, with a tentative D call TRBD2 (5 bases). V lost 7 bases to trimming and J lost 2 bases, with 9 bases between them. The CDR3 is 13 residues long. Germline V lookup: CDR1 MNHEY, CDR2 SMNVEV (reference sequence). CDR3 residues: CASTPSPYNEQFF. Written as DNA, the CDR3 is TGTGCCAGCACCCCTAGCCCCTACAATGAGCAGTTCTTC.

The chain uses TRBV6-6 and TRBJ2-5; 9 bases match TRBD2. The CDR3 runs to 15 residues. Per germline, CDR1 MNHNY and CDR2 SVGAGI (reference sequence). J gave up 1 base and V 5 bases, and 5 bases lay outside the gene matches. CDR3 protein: CASSPPGLAQETQYF. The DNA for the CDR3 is TGTGCCAGCAGTCCTCCGGGACTAGCCCAAGAGACCCAGTACTTC.